This entry lists 24 T cell receptor beta chains sequenced from one sample in a study of shared clonotypes between healthy human individuals. Assay used: immunoSEQ multiplex PCR; TCRdb lists only in-frame clones, some missing. The data show over a million clones, 95% to 99% seen once. Sequenced material: naive CD4+ T cells sorted from blood. As for subset: CD45RA+ positively selected. These receptors originate from a man aged 25 to 40 in good health.

The V gene is TRBV4-1, the J gene TRBJ2-1; 9 positions match TRBD1. The CDR3 runs 16 residues. Per the germline V gene, CDR1 is MGHRA and CDR2 is YSYEKL. J lost 8 bases, V lost 0 bases, and 8 bases had no gene match. The chain's CDR3 is CASSQETGGVWDEQFF. The CDR3 DNA sequence: TGCGCCAGCAGCCAAGAGACAGGGGGGGTTTGGGATGAGCAGTTCTTC.

V usage is TRBV27 and J usage is TRBJ2-3; no firm D call. This CDR3 is built from 14 residues. CDR1 and CDR2 from the germline V gene are MNHEY and SMNVEV (reference sequence). V lost 4 bases and J 2 bases, leaving 10 bases between the germline ends. The CDR3 loop reads CASSWFGYTDTQYF. The CDR3 nucleotides are TGTGCCAGCAGTTGGTTTGGCTACACAGATACGCAGTATTTT.

This clone was observed once. This chain links TRBV28 with TRBJ2-3; 7 nucleotides agree with TRBD2. V shed 8 bases, J shed 4 bases, and the junction held 12 bases outside the gene matches. CDR1 is MDHEN and CDR2 is SYDVKM in the germline V gene. The CDR3 extends over 15 amino acids. This CDR3 reads CASEPSGRASDTQYF. CDR3 nucleotides: TGTGCCAGCGAACCGTCGGGGAGGGCCTCAGATACGCAGTATTTT. The complete variable domain, with remaining parts taken from reference TRBV28 and TRBJ2-3, reads DVKVTQSSRYLVKRTGEKVFLECVQDMDHENMFWYRQDPGLGLRLIYFSYDVKMKEKGDIPEGYSVSREKKERFSLILESASTNQTSMYLCASEPSGRASDTQYFGPGTRLTVL.

This chain links TRBV29-1 with TRBJ2-7; D is perhaps TRBD1 or TRBD2 (5 bases each). Germline loops: CDR1 SQVTM, CDR2 ANQGSEA. Trimming took off 4 bases at V and 2 bases at J, with 15 bases between the two ends. This CDR3 comprises 14 residues. CDR3 nucleotides: TGCAGCGTTGTGGAGATCCGGGGCCCCTACGAGCAGTACTTC. Translating it yields CSVVEIRGPYEQYF.

This chain uses TRBV18 with TRBJ2-6; 7 positions match TRBD1. The CDR3 sequence is 17 residues long. Trimming at V came to 6 bases and at J to 1 base, leaving 9 bases not matched to a gene. Germline V CDR1 and CDR2: KGHSH, LQKENI. CDR3 sequence: CASSRDRVRSGANVLTF. In DNA, the CDR3 is TGTGCCAGCTCCAGAGACAGGGTTCGTTCTGGGGCCAACGTCCTGACTTTC.

This sequence joins TRBV25-1 and TRBJ1-4; D not resolved. The germline V and J ends were trimmed by 7 bases and 10 bases, with 16 bases remaining between them. CDR3 length: 13 amino acids. The germline CDR1 and CDR2 sequences are MGHDK and SYGVNS. CDR3: CASTGLELGKLFF. Here the CDR3 DNA reads TGTGCCAGCACCGGCTTAGAGCTGGGAAAACTGTTTTTT.

The chain combines TRBV5-4 with TRBJ2-2, with TRBD2 matching over 8 bases. V trimming: 0 bases; J trimming: 5 bases; junction bases outside the gene matches: 6. This CDR3 contains 16 residues. Germline V lookup: CDR1 SGHNT, CDR2 YYREEE (reference sequence). The CDR3 nucleotides read TGTGCCAGCAGCTTGGCCGGTGGCGGGAGGACCGGGGAGCTGTTTTTT. Translating it yields CASSLAGGGRTGELFF.

A word on this clone: One junction end does not reproduce the germline sequence, and a read error may be involved. The gene calls are TRBV14 and TRBJ2-1; D possibly uses TRBD1 or TRBD2 (5 bases each). This CDR3 region has 14 residues. Germline V gene data show CDR1 as SGHDN and CDR2 as FVKESK. Written as DNA, the CDR3 is TGTGCCAGCAGACAAGTGAGGGGCGTGGGCGAGCAGTTCTTC. Translated, it gives CASRQVRGVGEQFF.

The chain is built from TRBV18 and TRBJ2-3; the match to TRBD2 covers 7 bases. The CDR3 sequence is 15 residues long. The germline V gene encodes CDR1 KGHSH and CDR2 LQKENI. J lost 3 bases, V lost 8 bases, and 11 bases had no gene match. The CDR3 spells CASDWRGGATDTQYF. CDR3 coding DNA: TGTGCCAGCGATTGGAGGGGAGGGGCTACAGATACGCAGTATTTT.

V gene TRBV29-1 combines with J gene TRBJ2-1; 7 bases fit TRBD2. V dropped 6 bases and J dropped 8; count of bases not matched to a gene: 10. The CDR3 runs to 13 residues. Germline V gives CDR1 SQVTM, CDR2 ANQGSEA. The CDR3 is CSVPGGSGDEQFF. In DNA form, the CDR3 reads TGCAGCGTCCCAGGCGGGAGTGGGGATGAGCAGTTCTTC.

V and J are TRBV6-5 and TRBJ2-7, with 8 positions matching TRBD2. The CDR3 consists of 15 residues. CDR1 is MNHEY and CDR2 is SVGAGI in the germline V gene. Losses at the gene ends were 3 bases for V and 7 bases for J; bases not matched to a gene: 11. This chain's CDR3 is CASSYFGNIAGEQYF. In DNA, the CDR3 is TGTGCCAGCAGTTATTTCGGGAATATAGCGGGAGAGCAGTACTTC.

With respect to this clone: Other DNA sequences in the sample encode the same CDR3. This sequence joins TRBV11-3 and TRBJ2-3, with a weak D call TRBD1 (5 bases). The V end was cut by 1 base, the J end by 2 bases, with 7 bases between. Germline V gene data show CDR1 as SGHNT and CDR2 as YENEEA. The CDR3 covers 14 residues. CDR3 in DNA: TGTGCCAGCAGCTTAGGGACAAACACAGATACGCAGTATTTT. This sequence encodes CASSLGTNTDTQYF.

The chain employs TRBV5-1 and TRBJ1-4; unclear D gene. The CDR3 runs to 16 residues. With 4 bases removed from V and 1 base from J, the gap between germline ends came to 14 bases. Germline V gene data show CDR1 as SGHRS and CDR2 as YFSETQ. This chain's CDR3 is CASSLRSLGTNEKLFF. The DNA of the CDR3 is TGCGCCAGCAGCCTCAGGAGTCTGGGAACTAATGAAAAACTGTTTTTT.

This CDR3 is CASMEGTGYTF. In nucleotides, the CDR3 is TGTGCCAGCATGGAGGGAACTGGCTACACCTTC. The chain has TRBV2 and TRBJ1-2; the D is unclear. This CDR3 is built from 11 residues. V was cut by 7 bases and J by 7 bases, with 10 bases left in between. The germline gives CDR1 SNHLY, CDR2 FYNNEI.

The chain employs TRBV6-5 and TRBJ1-1, with TRBD1 as a possible D gene (6 bases). CDR3 size: 13 residues. The V and J ends lost 2 bases and 5 bases respectively, with 9 bases between them. The germline CDR1 and CDR2 sequences are MNHEY and SVGAGI. The CDR3 coding sequence is TGTGCCAGCAGTTACATCAGGGGTACTGAAGCTTTCTTT. Translation: CASSYIRGTEAFF.

CDR3 nucleotides: TGTGCCAGCAGCACGGCCGGTTATGAGCAGTTCTTC. It yields the protein CASSTAGYEQFF. This chain joins TRBV11-3 and TRBJ2-1; D call uncertain. Trimming shortened V by 5 bases and J by 8 bases, and 10 bases separated the two germline ends. Germline V CDR1 and CDR2: SGHNT, YENEEA. The CDR3 extends over 12 amino acids.

As to this clone: The sample contains more than one DNA sequence encoding this CDR3. The chain employs TRBV18 and TRBJ2-3; D is uncertain. V shed 2 bases and J shed 5 bases, with 5 bases lying between them. Germline loops: CDR1 KGHSH, CDR2 LQKENI. There are 12 residues in the CDR3. CDR3 bases: TGTGCCAGCTCACCAAATCGAGATACGCAGTATTTT. Its protein is CASSPNRDTQYF.

This clone appeared once. The chain employs TRBV28 and TRBJ2-2, with 8 bases lining up with TRBD2. Germline trimming cut 8 bases from V and 0 bases from J; bases unmatched to any gene: 8. The CDR3 spans 16 residues. CDR1 is MDHEN, CDR2 SYDVKM, per germline. In DNA, the CDR3 is TGTGCCAGCGGGGGTAGCGGGGCCCCGAACACCGGGGAGCTGTTTTTT. Its protein product is CASGGSGAPNTGELFF.

The chain uses TRBV28 and TRBJ1-2; 9 nucleotides line up with TRBD1. After removal of 9 bases from V and 5 bases from J, the junction contained 7 bases not matched to a gene. CDR1 is MDHEN, CDR2 SYDVKM, per germline. The CDR3 consists of 13 residues. The CDR3 reads CARGDRVSYGYTF. CDR3 in DNA: TGTGCCAGAGGGGACAGGGTGAGTTATGGCTACACCTTC.

This clone was recorded once. The chain joins TRBV29-1 to TRBJ2-2; D is ambiguous. V was clipped by 7 bases and J by 8 bases, with 11 bases between them. Germline lookup yields CDR1 SQVTM and CDR2 ANQGSEA. The CDR3 runs 11 residues. The CDR3, as DNA: TGCAGCGGGTCCGCCCAGGGGGAGCTGTTTTTT. Translating it yields CSGSAQGELFF.

V and J are TRBV7-2 and TRBJ2-3; possible D gene TRBD2, 5 bases. The V end lost 4 bases, the J end lost 3 bases, and 17 bases lay between the germline ends. The germline V gene has CDR1 SGHTA and CDR2 FQGNSA. The CDR3 covers 16 residues. The CDR3 coding sequence is TGTGCCAGCAGCTCCCGAGGGCAGGCCCTAACAGATACGCAGTATTTT. Its translation is CASSSRGQALTDTQYF.

V and J are TRBV18 and TRBJ2-1; TRBD1 matches 7 bases. The CDR3 length is 16 residues. Germline values: CDR1 KGHSH, CDR2 LQKENI. J gave up 7 bases and V 3 bases, and 12 bases lay outside the gene matches. CDR3 amino acids: CASSPLGGETGNEQFF. The DNA of the CDR3 is TGTGCCAGCTCACCTTTAGGCGGCGAGACAGGGAATGAGCAGTTCTTC.

In regard to this clone: This same CDR3 is encoded by further DNA sequences in the sample. This rearrangement joins TRBV5-1 to TRBJ2-1; the match to TRBD2 covers 15 bases. V dropped 4 bases and J dropped 8; count of bases not matched to a gene: 4. CDR1 is SGHRS and CDR2 is YFSETQ in the germline V gene. CDR3 length: 15 amino acids. Here the CDR3 DNA reads TGCGCCAGCAGCCGGACTAGCGGGAGGGTTTATGAGCAGTTCTTC. Translation: CASSRTSGRVYEQFF. The entire variable domain, with the rest obtained from reference TRBV5-1 and TRBJ2-1, is as follows: KAGVTQTPRYLIKTRGQQVTLSCSPISGHRSVSWYQQTPGQGLQFLFEYFSETQRNKGNFPGRFSGRQFSNSRSEMNVSTLELGDSALYLCASSRTSGRVYEQFFGPGTRLTVL.

This clone was detected once. The J gene is TRBJ2-7, the V gene TRBV29-1; 7 positions match TRBD2. The CDR3 contains 12 residues. Germline V lookup: CDR1 SQVTM, CDR2 ANQGSEA. V trimming: 1 base; J trimming: 5 bases; junction bases outside the gene matches: 2. The CDR3 spells CSVEVGGDEQYF. The CDR3 region has the DNA TGCAGCGTTGAAGTGGGGGGGGACGAGCAGTACTTC.